This record concerns one T cell receptor (beta chain) sequence. This clone was seen a few times. The antigen it binds to is not known. Qualities for individual bases were not recorded, and no much larger clone is one base off. The Qiagen DNeasy kit was used to extract genomic DNA both from unsorted PBMCs and from the negatively selected CD4+ and CD8+ fractions. Using primers that anneal to V and J segments, immunoSEQ multiplex PCR amplified the TCR beta CDR3 regions. Amplification bias was minimized using a synthetic immune receptor repertoire, and residual bias was removed computationally after sequencing. The paper's processing steps were these. Custom Python scripts were used to quantify repertoire diversity as the Shannon entropy index. Unsorted, CD4+ and CD8+ repertoires were examined separately, except in combined analyses, for which CD4+ and CD8+ sequences were merged in silico. A clone counted as expanded when the clone's frequency after treatment rose at least 2-fold relative to C1D1, and clones undetected at baseline were given a pseudocount of 0.5. Clones with 0 or 1 copy at C1D1 were defined as singleton clones, while clones with 2 or more copies were defined as non-singleton clones. Clones expanded in unsorted samples were annotated as CD4+, CD8+ or unknown by matching protein sequences in sorted samples from the same patient. Wilcoxon tests on paired samples were used to test diversity changes from C1D1 to C4D1. TCRdb carries this immuneACCESS record with in-frame sequences only. Its versions omit some clonotypes, under half of them owing to an unresolved V gene in the studies checked, with the rest unexplained. D and trimming come from the DNA, and the V and J calls and clone size come from that table. The sample table shows 45,000 to 60,000 clones, and approximately 81% are seen once. The ten largest account for 15% to 20% of the sample.

Here V drops 4 bases and J drops 5 bases, and the junction holds 15 bases not matched to any gene. From a lookup of the germline V gene, CDR1 and CDR2 are SGHNT and YENEEA. CDR3 length: 17 amino acids, cysteine to phenylalanine. The sequence is cut down to CDR3 DNA, 51 bases in frame from base 1. This entry comes from a study of PD-1 blockade in classical Hodgkin lymphoma (dated by TCRdb to the early 2020s). About the study as a whole: Nivolumab dosing was 3 mg/kg intravenously every 2 weeks, continuing until either disease progression or unacceptable toxicity. To define a peripheral blood immune signature of response to PD-1 blockade in classical Hodgkin lymphoma, the study combined TCR beta sequencing with CyTOF.

Broader findings and caveats from the paper: Patients starting nivolumab less than 1 year after ASCT had lower diversity and were excluded from later analyses to avoid confounding by immune reconstitution. Among trial patients, those achieving complete response had baseline diversity similar to that of newly diagnosed patients, while diversity was significantly lower in partial responders and progressors. The study was limited to a single clinical trial cohort, and causes of repertoire differences, possibly disease activity or prior therapy, remained undefined. By C4D1, a significant rise was seen in CD4+ TCR diversity but not in CD8+ TCR diversity (p=0.0027 vs p=0.16), and the rise was most apparent among complete responders (p=0.02). Baseline TCR diversity was reported as lower in newly diagnosed patients than in healthy donors, and lower still in relapsed/refractory patients.

The time point tag for this specimen amounts to: cycle 1 day 1 (C1D1), immediately before nivolumab initiation. Every trial patient had relapsed after autologous stem cell transplantation, and cohorts A, B and C differed in prior brentuximab vedotin exposure. A total of more than 55 patients with relapsed/refractory classical Hodgkin lymphoma made up the trial cohort, and each patient's best overall response was complete response, partial response or progressive disease. Single-agent nivolumab was administered to trial patients in the multi-cohort phase II CheckMate 205 trial. An independent review committee assessed best overall response by applying the 2007 International Working Group response criteria. Trial PBMCs were collected immediately before nivolumab initiation (C1D1) and during therapy at cycle 2 day 1 and cycle 4 day 1. Peripheral blood was collected in 8 mL Vacutainer Cell Preparation Tubes, from which PBMCs were isolated by centrifugation and then cryopreserved.

The receptor's source is a human donor with classical Hodgkin lymphoma. This chain joins TRBV11-3 to TRBJ2-3; TRBD1 lines up with 7 middle nucleotides. The starting material was peripheral blood mononuclear cells (PBMCs), obtained at baseline. The nucleotides are TGTGCCAGCAGCTCCGCGGCCGGACAGGCTGGGTTAGATACGCAGTATTTT. Its protein product is CASSSAAGQAGLDTQYF.